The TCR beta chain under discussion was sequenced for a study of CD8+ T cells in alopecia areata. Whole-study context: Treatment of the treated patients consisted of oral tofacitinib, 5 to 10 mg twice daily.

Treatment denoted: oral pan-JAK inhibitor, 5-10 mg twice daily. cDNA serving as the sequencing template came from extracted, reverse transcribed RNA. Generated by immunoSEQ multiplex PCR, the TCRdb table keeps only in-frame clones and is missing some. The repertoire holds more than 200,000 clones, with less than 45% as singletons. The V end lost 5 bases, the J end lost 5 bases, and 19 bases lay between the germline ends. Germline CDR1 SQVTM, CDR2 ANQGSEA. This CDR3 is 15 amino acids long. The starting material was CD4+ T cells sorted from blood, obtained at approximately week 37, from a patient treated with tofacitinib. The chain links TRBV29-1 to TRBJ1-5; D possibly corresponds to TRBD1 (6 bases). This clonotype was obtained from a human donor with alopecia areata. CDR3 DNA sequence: TGCAGCGTTTCGGGAGAACAGGGAGCCGATCAGCCCCAGCATTTT. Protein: CSVSGEQGADQPQHF.